These T cell receptor beta chains were read from a single sample in a study of shared clonotypes between healthy human individuals. Measured with immunoSEQ multiplex PCR; TCRdb has only the in-frame clones, and not every one. Of about 1 million clones in the sample, around 78% were seen once. Material: memory CD4+ T cells from PBMCs. These receptors were obtained from a man aged 18 to 29 in good health. Some clones in this sample may be carry-over from other donors' samples. The CDR3 runs from the conserved cysteine through the conserved F or W. Each record gives: J gene, clone size, D gene, V gene, CDR3 DNA, CDR3 protein. D genes are given only for firm matches. Size is omitted from some rows. Given values are once, few, many or a class for expanded clones.

J gene: TRBJ1-2
clone size: -
D gene: -
V gene: TRBV11-2
CDR3 DNA: TGTGCCAGCAGCTTAGGGTTAGGGGTTAACTATGGCTACACCTTC
CDR3 protein: CASSLGLGVNYGYTF

J gene: TRBJ2-7
clone size: -
D gene: TRBD2
V gene: TRBV28
CDR3 DNA: TGTGCCAGCAGTCTGTTGGGACTAGCGGATACGAAGCAGTACTTC
CDR3 protein: CASSLLGLADTKQYF

J gene: TRBJ2-2
clone size: -
D gene: -
V gene: TRBV5-4
CDR3 DNA: TGTGCCAGCAGCGCAAGTATACAGGGCCCGGACGGGGAGCTGTTTTTT
CDR3 protein: CASSASIQGPDGELFF

J gene: TRBJ1-5
clone size: once
D gene: -
V gene: TRBV6-1
CDR3 DNA: TGTGCCAGCAGTGGGGCAGCCTATAGCAATCAGCCCCAGCATTTT
CDR3 protein: CASSGAAYSNQPQHF

J gene: TRBJ2-4
clone size: -
D gene: -
V gene: TRBV11-2
CDR3 DNA: TGTGCCAGCAGCCCCCAGGGATTAGCCAAAAACATTCAGTACTTC
CDR3 protein: CASSPQGLAKNIQYF

J gene: TRBJ2-7
clone size: -
D gene: TRBD2
V gene: TRBV9
CDR3 DNA: TGTGCCAGCAGCGTTAGCGGGAGTAGGTACGAGCAGTACTTC
CDR3 protein: CASSVSGSRYEQYF

J gene: TRBJ1-3
clone size: -
D gene: -
V gene: TRBV5-1
CDR3 DNA: TGCGCCAGCAGCCTAGGGAGTCCCTCTGGAAACACCATATATTTT
CDR3 protein: CASSLGSPSGNTIYF

J gene: TRBJ2-4
clone size: -
D gene: TRBD1
V gene: TRBV5-1
CDR3 DNA: TGCGCCAGCAGCTTGGATACAGGGGTCAAAAACATTCAGTACTTC
CDR3 protein: CASSLDTGVKNIQYF

J gene: TRBJ2-2
clone size: -
D gene: -
V gene: TRBV9
CDR3 DNA: TGTGCCAGCAGCGTAGGGGGCAACGCCGGGGAGCTGTTTTTT
CDR3 protein: CASSVGGNAGELFF

J gene: TRBJ2-5
clone size: few
D gene: -
V gene: TRBV7-6
CDR3 DNA: TGTGCCAGCAGCTTAGCGGGGGGGCAGACCCAGTACTTC
CDR3 protein: CASSLAGGQTQYF

J gene: TRBJ2-1
clone size: -
D gene: TRBD2
V gene: TRBV7-7
CDR3 DNA: TGTGCCAGCAGCCCCGGGAGGACCTACAATGAGCAGTTCTTC
CDR3 protein: CASSPGRTYNEQFF

J gene: TRBJ2-1
clone size: -
D gene: -
V gene: TRBV2
CDR3 DNA: TGTGCCAGCAGTCTTTACAATGAGCAGTTCTTC
CDR3 protein: CASSLYNEQFF

J gene: TRBJ2-2
clone size: once
D gene: -
V gene: TRBV9
CDR3 DNA: TGTGCCAGCAGCGCGAGAGCGGAGTTAAACACCGGGGAGCTGTTTTTT
CDR3 protein: CASSARAELNTGELFF

J gene: TRBJ2-5
clone size: -
D gene: -
V gene: TRBV2
CDR3 DNA: TGTGCCAGCAGTGAAGCGCGGGCAGGGGCGGTGAGAGAGACCCAGTACTTC
CDR3 protein: CASSEARAGAVRETQYF

J gene: TRBJ1-4
clone size: -
D gene: TRBD1
V gene: TRBV11-2
CDR3 DNA: TGTGCCAGCAGCTTCCAGGGGGCAACTAATGAAAAACTGTTTTTT
CDR3 protein: CASSFQGATNEKLFF

J gene: TRBJ1-1
clone size: -
D gene: TRBD1
V gene: TRBV9
CDR3 DNA: TGTGCCAGCAGCAGACGGGGACAGGGGTACACTGAAGCTTTCTTT
CDR3 protein: CASSRRGQGYTEAFF

J gene: TRBJ1-5
clone size: -
D gene: -
V gene: TRBV4-1
CDR3 DNA: TGCGCCAGCAGCCAGGGCCCTAGCAATCAGCCCCAGCATTTT
CDR3 protein: CASSQGPSNQPQHF

J gene: TRBJ2-7
clone size: -
D gene: -
V gene: TRBV20-1
CDR3 DNA: TGCAGTGCTATCGGAGAGTACGAGCAGTACTTC
CDR3 protein: CSAIGEYEQYF

J gene: TRBJ1-3
clone size: many
D gene: -
V gene: TRBV7-2
CDR3 DNA: TGTGCCAGCAGCCCTAGCTGGGGGACTGGAAACACCATATATTTT
CDR3 protein: CASSPSWGTGNTIYF

J gene: TRBJ1-1
clone size: few
D gene: TRBD1
V gene: TRBV7-2
CDR3 DNA: TGTGCCAGCAGCTCCTTGTGGCCGAGACAGGGAAGGACTGAAGCTTTCTTT
CDR3 protein: CASSSLWPRQGRTEAFF

J gene: TRBJ1-2
clone size: few
D gene: -
V gene: TRBV6-1
CDR3 DNA: TGTGCCAGCAGTGTTACAGGGACGGATGGCTACACCTTC
CDR3 protein: CASSVTGTDGYTF

J gene: TRBJ2-7
clone size: -
D gene: -
V gene: TRBV6-4
CDR3 DNA: TGTGCCAGCAGTGACCCAACAGAACTCTACGAGCAGTACTTC
CDR3 protein: CASSDPTELYEQYF

J gene: TRBJ2-3
clone size: -
D gene: -
V gene: TRBV7-2
CDR3 DNA: TGTGCCAGCAGCTTACAACGTCCAGATACGCAGTATTTT
CDR3 protein: CASSLQRPDTQYF

J gene: TRBJ2-4
clone size: once
D gene: -
V gene: TRBV7-2
CDR3 DNA: TGTGCCAGCAGCCCAGCGGCCTCCAAAAACATTCAGTACTTC
CDR3 protein: CASSPAASKNIQYF

J gene: TRBJ1-3
clone size: few
D gene: TRBD1
V gene: TRBV6-5
CDR3 DNA: TGTGCCAGCACTGACAGGGTTGGAAACACCATATATTTT
CDR3 protein: CASTDRVGNTIYF

J gene: TRBJ2-7
clone size: -
D gene: -
V gene: TRBV2
CDR3 DNA: TGTGCCAGCAGTGTCAAGTACGAGCAGTACTTC
CDR3 protein: CASSVKYEQYF

J gene: TRBJ1-2
clone size: -
D gene: TRBD1
V gene: TRBV28
CDR3 DNA: TGTGCCAGCAGGGGACAGGGTCGTGGCTACACCTTC
CDR3 protein: CASRGQGRGYTF

J gene: TRBJ2-7
clone size: once
D gene: TRBD1
V gene: TRBV5-1
CDR3 DNA: TGCGCCAGCACCCGAGGGGGACAGGGGGTGTACGAGCAGTACTTC
CDR3 protein: CASTRGGQGVYEQYF

J gene: TRBJ1-1
clone size: -
D gene: TRBD1
V gene: TRBV14
CDR3 DNA: TGTGCCAGCAGCCGCGGACAGGGGGCTGGAAGGAACACTGAAGCTTTCTTT
CDR3 protein: CASSRGQGAGRNTEAFF

J gene: TRBJ2-5
clone size: -
D gene: -
V gene: TRBV27
CDR3 DNA: TGTGCCAGCAGTTTTAGGGGAAACCACGGTGCGGAGACCCAGTACTTC
CDR3 protein: CASSFRGNHGAETQYF

J gene: TRBJ1-1
clone size: -
D gene: TRBD1
V gene: TRBV7-9
CDR3 DNA: TGTGCCAGCAGCCCGTTAAGGGGGCGAGAGACTGAAGCTTTCTTT
CDR3 protein: CASSPLRGRETEAFF

J gene: TRBJ1-2
clone size: once
D gene: -
V gene: TRBV28
CDR3 DNA: TGTGCCAGCAGTTTATGGGACTGGCTGCGCATGGGCAACTATGGCTACACCTTC
CDR3 protein: CASSLWDWLRMGNYGYTF

J gene: TRBJ2-1
clone size: -
D gene: -
V gene: TRBV7-9
CDR3 DNA: TGTGCCAGCGGGGGGTTCTTGTCCGATGAGCAGTTCTTC
CDR3 protein: CASGGFLSDEQFF

J gene: TRBJ1-5
clone size: once
D gene: -
V gene: TRBV5-1
CDR3 DNA: TGCGCCAGCAGCGTGGACACTAATCAGCCCCAGCATTTT
CDR3 protein: CASSVDTNQPQHF

J gene: TRBJ1-5
clone size: once
D gene: -
V gene: TRBV21-1
CDR3 DNA: TGTGCCAGCAGCAAAAAAAGGCAGGGTACGGTTTGTGATCAGCCCCAGCATTTT
CDR3 protein: CASSKKRQGTVCDQPQHF

J gene: TRBJ2-2
clone size: -
D gene: -
V gene: TRBV5-1
CDR3 DNA: TGCGCCAGCAGCTTGGTTGATAAGGGGGAGCTGTTTTTT
CDR3 protein: CASSLVDKGELFF

J gene: TRBJ2-7
clone size: once
D gene: TRBD1
V gene: TRBV6-5
CDR3 DNA: TGTGCCAGCAGTGCAGGGGGCGAGCAGTACTTC
CDR3 protein: CASSAGGEQYF

J gene: TRBJ2-5
clone size: -
D gene: TRBD2
V gene: TRBV18
CDR3 DNA: TGTGCCAGCTCACCACCGAAACTAGCGGGAGAGACCCAGTACTTC
CDR3 protein: CASSPPKLAGETQYF

J gene: TRBJ1-2
clone size: -
D gene: -
V gene: TRBV18
CDR3 DNA: TGTGCCAGCTCAGATGACAGAGACTATGGCTACACCTTC
CDR3 protein: CASSDDRDYGYTF

J gene: TRBJ2-3
clone size: -
D gene: -
V gene: TRBV15
CDR3 DNA: TGTGCCACCAGCAGAGATGGACCCACAGATACGCAGTATTTT
CDR3 protein: CATSRDGPTDTQYF

J gene: TRBJ1-1
clone size: -
D gene: -
V gene: TRBV28
CDR3 DNA: TGTGCCAGCAGTCCTGCGACAGGCCTGAACACTGAAGCTTTCTTT
CDR3 protein: CASSPATGLNTEAFF

J gene: TRBJ2-1
clone size: -
D gene: TRBD2
V gene: TRBV7-2
CDR3 DNA: TGTGCCAGCAGCAAGGGGACTAGCGGATACAATGAGCAGTTCTTC
CDR3 protein: CASSKGTSGYNEQFF

J gene: TRBJ2-5
clone size: -
D gene: TRBD1
V gene: TRBV13
CDR3 DNA: TGTGCCAGCAGCAAAGTGACAGGGGTCCAAGAGACCCAGTACTTC
CDR3 protein: CASSKVTGVQETQYF

J gene: TRBJ2-3
clone size: -
D gene: TRBD2
V gene: TRBV27
CDR3 DNA: TGTGCCAGCAGGCTAGCGGGCGTAGATACGCAGTATTTT
CDR3 protein: CASRLAGVDTQYF